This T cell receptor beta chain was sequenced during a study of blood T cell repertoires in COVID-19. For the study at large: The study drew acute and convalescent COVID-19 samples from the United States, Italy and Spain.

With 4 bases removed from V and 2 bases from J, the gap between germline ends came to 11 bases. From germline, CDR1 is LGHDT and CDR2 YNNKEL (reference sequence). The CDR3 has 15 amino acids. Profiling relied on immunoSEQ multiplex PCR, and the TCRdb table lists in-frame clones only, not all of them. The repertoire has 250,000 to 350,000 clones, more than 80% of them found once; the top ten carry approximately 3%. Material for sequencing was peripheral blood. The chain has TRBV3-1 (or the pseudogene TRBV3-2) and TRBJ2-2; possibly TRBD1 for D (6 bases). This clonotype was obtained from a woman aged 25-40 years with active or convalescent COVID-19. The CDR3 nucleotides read TGTGCCAGCAGCCCATGGGGGCGCAACACCGGGGAGCTGTTTTTT. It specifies CASSPWGRNTGELFF.